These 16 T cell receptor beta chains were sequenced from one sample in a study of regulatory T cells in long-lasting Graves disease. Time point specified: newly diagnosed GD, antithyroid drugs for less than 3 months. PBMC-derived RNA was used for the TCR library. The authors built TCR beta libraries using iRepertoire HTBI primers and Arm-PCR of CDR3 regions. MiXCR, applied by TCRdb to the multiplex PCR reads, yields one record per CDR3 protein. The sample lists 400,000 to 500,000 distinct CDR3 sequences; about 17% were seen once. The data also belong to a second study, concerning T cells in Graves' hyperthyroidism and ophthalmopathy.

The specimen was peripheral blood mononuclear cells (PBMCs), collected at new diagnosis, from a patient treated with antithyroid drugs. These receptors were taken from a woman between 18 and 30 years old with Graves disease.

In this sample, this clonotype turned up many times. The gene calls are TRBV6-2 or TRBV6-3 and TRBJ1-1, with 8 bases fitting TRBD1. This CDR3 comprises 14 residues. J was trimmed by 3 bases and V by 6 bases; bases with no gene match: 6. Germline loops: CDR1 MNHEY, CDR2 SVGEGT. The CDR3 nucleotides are TGTGCCAGCAGGCCAGGGGGCCGGGACACTGAAGCTTTCTTT. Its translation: CASRPGGRDTEAFF.

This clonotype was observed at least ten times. Written as DNA, the CDR3 is TGTGCCAGCAGCTTAGATTTGCTAGCGGAGAACACCGGGGAGCTGTTTTTT. Translated, it gives CASSLDLLAENTGELFF. The chain recombines TRBV11-2 with TRBJ2-2; 7 nucleotides match TRBD2. The ends lost 0 bases at V and 1 base at J; junction bases unmatched: 5. Per germline, CDR1 SGHAT and CDR2 FQNNGV. The CDR3 has 17 residues.

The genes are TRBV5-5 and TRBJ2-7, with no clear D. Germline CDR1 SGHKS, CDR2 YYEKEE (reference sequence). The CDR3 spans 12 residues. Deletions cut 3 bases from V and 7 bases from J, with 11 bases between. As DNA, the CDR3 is TGTGCCAGCAGCTCCCCCCACAATGAGCAGTACTTC. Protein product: CASSSPHNEQYF.

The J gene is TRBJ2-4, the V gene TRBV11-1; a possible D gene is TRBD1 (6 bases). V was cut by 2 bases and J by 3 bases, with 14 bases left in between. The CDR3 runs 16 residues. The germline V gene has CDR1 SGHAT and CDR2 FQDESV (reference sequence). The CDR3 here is CASSLLPGQGKNIQYF. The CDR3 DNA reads TGTGCCAGCAGCTTATTACCGGGACAAGGCAAAAACATTCAGTACTTC.

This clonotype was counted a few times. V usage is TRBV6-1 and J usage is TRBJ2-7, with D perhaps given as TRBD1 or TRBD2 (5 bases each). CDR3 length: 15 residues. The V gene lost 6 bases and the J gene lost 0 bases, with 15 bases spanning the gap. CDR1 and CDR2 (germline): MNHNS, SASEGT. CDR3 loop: CASRGPSKNSYEQYF. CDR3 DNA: TGTGCCAGCAGGGGACCCTCCAAAAACTCCTACGAGCAGTACTTC.

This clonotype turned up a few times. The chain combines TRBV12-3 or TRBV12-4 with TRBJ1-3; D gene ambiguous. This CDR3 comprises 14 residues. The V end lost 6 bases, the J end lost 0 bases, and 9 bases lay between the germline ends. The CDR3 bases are TGTGCCAGCAGCCCGGCTCGCTCTGGAAACACCATATATTTT. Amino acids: CASSPARSGNTIYF.

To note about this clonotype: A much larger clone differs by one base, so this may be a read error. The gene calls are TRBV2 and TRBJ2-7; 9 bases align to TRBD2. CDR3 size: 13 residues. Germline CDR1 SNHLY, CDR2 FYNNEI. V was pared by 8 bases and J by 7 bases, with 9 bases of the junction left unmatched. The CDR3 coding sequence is TGTGCCAGCTCCCGACTAGCGGTCAATGAGCAGTACTTC. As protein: CASSRLAVNEQYF.

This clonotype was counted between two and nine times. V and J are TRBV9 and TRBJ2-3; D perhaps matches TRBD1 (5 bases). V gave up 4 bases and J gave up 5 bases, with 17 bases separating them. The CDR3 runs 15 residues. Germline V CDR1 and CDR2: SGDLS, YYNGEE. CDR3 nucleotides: TGTGCCAGCAGCTTAGGGGCAGGGCGGATAGATACGCAGTATTTT. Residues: CASSLGAGRIDTQYF.

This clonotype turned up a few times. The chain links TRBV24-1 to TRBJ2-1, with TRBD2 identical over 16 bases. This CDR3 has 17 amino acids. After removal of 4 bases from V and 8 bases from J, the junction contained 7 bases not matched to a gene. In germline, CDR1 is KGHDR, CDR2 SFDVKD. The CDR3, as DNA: TGTGCCACCAGTGAAACGGGACTAGCGGGAGGGCCGGATGAGCAGTTCTTC. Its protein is CATSETGLAGGPDEQFF.

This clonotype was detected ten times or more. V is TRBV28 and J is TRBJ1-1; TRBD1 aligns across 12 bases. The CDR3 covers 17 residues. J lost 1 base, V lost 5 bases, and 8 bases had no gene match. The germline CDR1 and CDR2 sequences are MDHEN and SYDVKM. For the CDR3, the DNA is TGTGCCAGCAGTCCGGGGACAGGGGGCGTTGGGAACACTGAAGCTTTCTTT. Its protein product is CASSPGTGGVGNTEAFF.

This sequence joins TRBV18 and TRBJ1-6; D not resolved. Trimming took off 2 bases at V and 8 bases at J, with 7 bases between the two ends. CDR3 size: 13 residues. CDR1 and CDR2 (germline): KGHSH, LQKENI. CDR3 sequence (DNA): TGTGCCAGCTCACCAGGTGGAGATTCACCCCTCCACTTT. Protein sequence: CASSPGGDSPLHF.

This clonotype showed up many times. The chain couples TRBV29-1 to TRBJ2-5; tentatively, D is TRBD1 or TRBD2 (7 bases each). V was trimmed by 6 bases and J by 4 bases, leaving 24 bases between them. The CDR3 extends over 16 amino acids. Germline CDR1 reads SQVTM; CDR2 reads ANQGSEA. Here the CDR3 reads CSVRTGRGRGGETQYF. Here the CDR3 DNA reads TGCAGCGTCAGAACGGGGAGGGGGCGAGGAGGAGAGACCCAGTACTTC.

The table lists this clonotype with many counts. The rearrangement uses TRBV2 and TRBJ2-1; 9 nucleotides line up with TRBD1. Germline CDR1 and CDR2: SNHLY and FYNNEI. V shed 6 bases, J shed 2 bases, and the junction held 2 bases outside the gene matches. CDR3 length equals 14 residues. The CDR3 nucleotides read TGTGCCAGCAGAGGGACAGGGCCCTACAATGAGCAGTTCTTC. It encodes CASRGTGPYNEQFF.

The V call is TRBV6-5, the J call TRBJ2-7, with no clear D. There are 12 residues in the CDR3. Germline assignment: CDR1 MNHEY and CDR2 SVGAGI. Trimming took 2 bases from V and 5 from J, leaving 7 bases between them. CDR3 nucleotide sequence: TGTGCCAGCAGTTACCGGGCGAACGAGCAGTACTTC. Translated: CASSYRANEQYF.

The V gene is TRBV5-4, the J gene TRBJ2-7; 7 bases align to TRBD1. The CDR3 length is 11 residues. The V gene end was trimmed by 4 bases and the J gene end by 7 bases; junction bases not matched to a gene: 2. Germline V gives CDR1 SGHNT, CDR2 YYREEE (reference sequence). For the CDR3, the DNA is TGTGCCAGCAGCCAGGACAGGGAGCAGTACTTC. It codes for CASSQDREQYF.

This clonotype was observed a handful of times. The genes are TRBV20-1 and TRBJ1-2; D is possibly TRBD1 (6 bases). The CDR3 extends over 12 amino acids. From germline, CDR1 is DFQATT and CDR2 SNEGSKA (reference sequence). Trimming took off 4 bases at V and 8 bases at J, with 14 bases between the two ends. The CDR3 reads CSATGAPGGYTF. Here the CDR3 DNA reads TGCAGTGCTACGGGGGCCCCCGGGGGCTACACCTTC.